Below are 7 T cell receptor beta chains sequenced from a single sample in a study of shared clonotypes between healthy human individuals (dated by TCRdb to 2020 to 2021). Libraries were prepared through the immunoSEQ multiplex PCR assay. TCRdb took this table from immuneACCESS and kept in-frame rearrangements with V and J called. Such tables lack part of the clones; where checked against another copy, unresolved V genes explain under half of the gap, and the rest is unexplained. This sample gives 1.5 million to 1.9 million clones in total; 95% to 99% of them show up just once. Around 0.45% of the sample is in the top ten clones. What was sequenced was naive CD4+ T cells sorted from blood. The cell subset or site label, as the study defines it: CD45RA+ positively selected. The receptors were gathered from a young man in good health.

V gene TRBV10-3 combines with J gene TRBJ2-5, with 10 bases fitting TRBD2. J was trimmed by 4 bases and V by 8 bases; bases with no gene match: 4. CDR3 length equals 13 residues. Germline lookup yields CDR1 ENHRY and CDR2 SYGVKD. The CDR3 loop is CAIEREGTETQYF. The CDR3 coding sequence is TGTGCCATCGAGCGGGAGGGCACAGAGACCCAGTACTTC.

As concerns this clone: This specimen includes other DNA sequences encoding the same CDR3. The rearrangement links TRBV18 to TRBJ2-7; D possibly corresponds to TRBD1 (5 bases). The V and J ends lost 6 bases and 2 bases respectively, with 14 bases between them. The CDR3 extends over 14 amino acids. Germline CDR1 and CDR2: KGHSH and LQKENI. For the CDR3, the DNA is TGTGCCAGCTCCCCTCTGTCAGGGACCTACGAGCAGTACTTC. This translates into CASSPLSGTYEQYF.

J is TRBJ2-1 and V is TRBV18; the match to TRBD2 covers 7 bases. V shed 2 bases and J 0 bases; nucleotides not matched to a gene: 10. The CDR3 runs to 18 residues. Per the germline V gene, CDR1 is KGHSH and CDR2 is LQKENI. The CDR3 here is CASSPATLAASSYNEQFF. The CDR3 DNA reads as TGTGCCAGCTCACCAGCTACTCTAGCGGCGAGCTCCTACAATGAGCAGTTCTTC.

For the CDR3, the DNA is TGTGCCAGCAGTCCTTTGATGGCTGAAGCTTTCTTT. This codes for CASSPLMAEAFF. The chain is built from TRBV2 and TRBJ1-1; D is unresolved. This CDR3 comprises 12 residues. Germline CDR1 is SNHLY and CDR2 is FYNNEI. Trimming left V 5 bases short and J 6 bases short, with 10 bases between. The full variable domain, completed using reference TRBV2 and TRBJ1-1, is EPEVTQTPSHQVTQMGQEVILRCVPISNHLYFYWYRQILGQKVEFLVSFYNNEISEKSEIFDDQFSVERPDGSNFTLKIRSTKLEDSAMYFCASSPLMAEAFFGQGTRLTVV.

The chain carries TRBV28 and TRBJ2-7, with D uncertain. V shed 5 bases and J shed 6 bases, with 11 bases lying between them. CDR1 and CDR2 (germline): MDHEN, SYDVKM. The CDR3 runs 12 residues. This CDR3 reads CASSPPIPEQYF. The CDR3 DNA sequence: TGTGCCAGCAGTCCCCCCATTCCCGAGCAGTACTTC.

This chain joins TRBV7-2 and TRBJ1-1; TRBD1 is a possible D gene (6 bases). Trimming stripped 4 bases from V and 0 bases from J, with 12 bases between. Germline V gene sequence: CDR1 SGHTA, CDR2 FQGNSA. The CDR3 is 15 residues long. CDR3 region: CASSSGQSLNTEAFF. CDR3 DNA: TGTGCCAGCAGCTCCGGACAGAGTTTGAACACTGAAGCTTTCTTT.

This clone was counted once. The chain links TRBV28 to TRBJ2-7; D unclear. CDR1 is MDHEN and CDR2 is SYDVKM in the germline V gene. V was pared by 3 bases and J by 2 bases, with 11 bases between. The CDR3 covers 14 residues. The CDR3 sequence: CASSLLGNTYEQYF. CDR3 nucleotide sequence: TGTGCCAGCAGTTTGCTTGGGAATACCTACGAGCAGTACTTC.